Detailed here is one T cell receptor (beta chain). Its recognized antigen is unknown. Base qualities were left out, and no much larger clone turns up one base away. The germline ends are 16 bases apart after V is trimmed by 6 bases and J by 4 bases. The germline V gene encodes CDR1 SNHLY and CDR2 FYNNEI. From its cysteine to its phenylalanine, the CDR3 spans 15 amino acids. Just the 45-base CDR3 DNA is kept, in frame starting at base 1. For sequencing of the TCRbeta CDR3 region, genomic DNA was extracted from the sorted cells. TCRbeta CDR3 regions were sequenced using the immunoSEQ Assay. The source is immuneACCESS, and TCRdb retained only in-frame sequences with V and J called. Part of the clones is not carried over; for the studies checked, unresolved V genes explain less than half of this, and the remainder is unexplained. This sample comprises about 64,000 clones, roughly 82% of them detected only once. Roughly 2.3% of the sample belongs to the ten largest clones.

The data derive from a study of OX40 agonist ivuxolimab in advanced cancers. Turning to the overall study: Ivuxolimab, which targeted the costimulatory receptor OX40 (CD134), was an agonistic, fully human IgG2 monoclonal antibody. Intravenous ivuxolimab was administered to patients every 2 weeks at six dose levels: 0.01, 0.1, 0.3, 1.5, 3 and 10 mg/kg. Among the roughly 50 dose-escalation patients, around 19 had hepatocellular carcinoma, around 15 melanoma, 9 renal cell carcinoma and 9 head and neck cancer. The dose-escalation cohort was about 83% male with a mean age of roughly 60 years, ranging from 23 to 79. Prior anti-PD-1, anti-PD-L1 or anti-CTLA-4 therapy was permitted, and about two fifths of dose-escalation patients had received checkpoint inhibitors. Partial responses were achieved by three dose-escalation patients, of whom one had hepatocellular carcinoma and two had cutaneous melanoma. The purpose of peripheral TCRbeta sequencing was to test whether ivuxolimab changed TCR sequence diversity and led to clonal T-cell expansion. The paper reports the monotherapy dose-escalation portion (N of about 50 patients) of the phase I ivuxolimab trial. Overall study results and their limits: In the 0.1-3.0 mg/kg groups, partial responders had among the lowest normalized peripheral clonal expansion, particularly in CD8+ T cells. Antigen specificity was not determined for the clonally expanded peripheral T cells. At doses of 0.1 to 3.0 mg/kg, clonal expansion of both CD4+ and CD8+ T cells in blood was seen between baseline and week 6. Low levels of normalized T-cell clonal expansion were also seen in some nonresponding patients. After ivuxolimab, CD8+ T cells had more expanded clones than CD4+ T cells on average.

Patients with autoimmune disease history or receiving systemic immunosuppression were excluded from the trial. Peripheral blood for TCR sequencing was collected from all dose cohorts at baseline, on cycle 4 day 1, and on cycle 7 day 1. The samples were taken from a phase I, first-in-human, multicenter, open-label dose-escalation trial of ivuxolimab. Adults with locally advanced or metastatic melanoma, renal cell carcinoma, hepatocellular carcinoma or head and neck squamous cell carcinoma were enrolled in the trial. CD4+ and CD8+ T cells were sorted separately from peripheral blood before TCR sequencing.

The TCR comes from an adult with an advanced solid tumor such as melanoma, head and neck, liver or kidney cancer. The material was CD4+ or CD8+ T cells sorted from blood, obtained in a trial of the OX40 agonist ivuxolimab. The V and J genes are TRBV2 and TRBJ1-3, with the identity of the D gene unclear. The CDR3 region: CASRPPIGDGNTIYF. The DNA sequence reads TGTGCCAGCAGGCCACCGATCGGTGACGGAAACACCATATATTTT.